Presented here are 6 T cell receptor beta chains from one specimen sequenced in a study of blood T cell repertoires in COVID-19. Sequencing was performed with immunoSEQ multiplex PCR; in TCRdb, only in-frame clones are kept and a portion is missing. The sample holds just under 300,000 clones, around 87% seen once. The sequenced sample consisted of peripheral blood. These receptors all stem from a man aged 70-80 years with acute or convalescent COVID-19.

The V and J genes are TRBV7-7 and TRBJ2-3; possibly TRBD1 for D (7 bases). CDR3 length: 15 residues. Germline loops: CDR1 SSHAT, CDR2 FNYEAQ (reference sequence). V was clipped by 5 bases and J by 6 bases, with 18 bases between them. This chain's CDR3 is CASSKSSGGSDTQYF. CDR3 in DNA: TGTGCCAGCAGCAAATCCTCAGGGGGGTCGGATACGCAGTATTTT.

The rearrangement links TRBV2 to TRBJ1-1; D may be TRBD1 (6 bases). This CDR3 contains 15 residues. Per germline, CDR1 SNHLY and CDR2 FYNNEI. V was cut by 1 base and J by 0 bases, with 9 bases left in between. CDR3 coding DNA: TGTGCCAGCAGTGAAGGACAGGCTATGAACACTGAAGCTTTCTTT. Protein sequence: CASSEGQAMNTEAFF.

The genes are TRBV7-2 and TRBJ1-3; possible D gene TRBD1, 5 bases. Trimming shortened V by 2 bases and J by 1 base, and 9 bases separated the two germline ends. The CDR3 is 15 amino acids. Germline values: CDR1 SGHTA, CDR2 FQGNSA. The CDR3 sequence: CASSLFRVSGNTIYF. In nucleotides, the CDR3 is TGTGCCAGCAGCTTATTCAGGGTATCTGGAAACACCATATATTTT.

The chain links TRBV5-4 to TRBJ2-7; maybe TRBD2 (6 bases). The CDR3 totals 14 residues. V lost 4 bases to trimming and J lost 2 bases, with 13 bases between them. Germline V lookup: CDR1 SGHNT, CDR2 YYREEE (reference sequence). This CDR3 reads CASSKNSGPYEQYF. CDR3 DNA: TGTGCCAGCAGCAAAAATAGCGGACCCTACGAGCAGTACTTC.

The chain couples TRBV4-3 to TRBJ1-4; D might be TRBD1 (6 bases). Germline assignment: CDR1 LGHNA and CDR2 YSLEER. Trimming cost V 2 bases and J 8 bases, with 15 bases left between them. The CDR3 runs 15 residues. The CDR3 loop reads CASSQISGEWEKLFF. In DNA form, the CDR3 reads TGCGCCAGCAGCCAAATTTCAGGGGAGTGGGAAAAACTGTTTTTT.

The genes are TRBV9 and TRBJ2-7; possible D gene TRBD1, 5 bases. Germline V gene lookup returns CDR1 SGDLS and CDR2 YYNGEE. Trimming removed 0 bases from V and 6 bases from J, with 13 bases in between. There are 14 residues in the CDR3. The DNA for the CDR3 is TGTGCCAGCAGCGTAGCATCCCTCGACAGCGAGCAGTACTTC. It specifies CASSVASLDSEQYF.